This TCR beta chain appears in the sequencing data of a study of technical replicates of blood from a few donors. Profiled with immunoSEQ multiplex PCR; TCRdb holds only in-frame clones, not every one. The sample consists of approximately 99,000 clones, about 95% of them appearing once. CDR3 length: 16 amino acids. With V trimmed by 6 bases and J by 2 bases, 7 bases remained unmatched. Germline loops: CDR1 KGHSH, CDR2 LQKENI. What was sequenced was T cells isolated from PBMCs. The V gene is TRBV18, the J gene TRBJ2-5, with TRBD2 identical over 12 bases. The TCR was taken from a human donor in good health. For the CDR3, the DNA is TGTGCCAGCTCCCTAACTAGCGGGGGGCCACAAGAGACCCAGTACTTC. Translation: CASSLTSGGPQETQYF.